This T cell receptor beta chain was found in a study of blood T cell repertoires in COVID-19. At the level of the study: Samples representing acute and convalescent COVID-19 were sourced from the United States, Italy and Spain.

Generated by immunoSEQ multiplex PCR, the TCRdb table keeps only in-frame clones and is missing some. The sample includes 50,000 to 75,000 clones, over 75% seen only once; the top ten take around a sixth. Germline-derived CDR1 and CDR2 are SGDLS and YYNGEE. V gave up 2 bases and J gave up 1 base, with 12 bases separating them. The CDR3 covers 16 residues. The specimen was peripheral blood. The rearrangement joins TRBV9 to TRBJ2-2; D not resolved. The receptor was isolated from a man aged 60 to 69 with acute or convalescent COVID-19. The CDR3 DNA reads as TGTGCCAGCAGCGTTGAGATCGCCCTGAACACCGGGGAGCTGTTTTTT. Translation gives CASSVEIALNTGELFF.